This T cell receptor beta chain was profiled in a study of control samples from healthy donors and cancer patients. Sequencing was performed with immunoSEQ multiplex PCR; in TCRdb, only in-frame clones are kept and a portion is missing. The table lists 97,000 or so clones, around 92% of them singletons. The CDR3 has 16 residues. From germline, CDR1 is MDHEN and CDR2 SYDVKM. The V and J ends lost 3 bases and 3 bases respectively, with 16 bases between them. Sequenced input: blood. The receptor was isolated from a young woman in good health. This chain joins TRBV28 and TRBJ2-3; perhaps TRBD1 as D (5 bases). In DNA form, the CDR3 reads TGTGCCAGCAGTTTTTTGACAGTGACGGGTACAGATACGCAGTATTTT. Its translation is CASSFLTVTGTDTQYF.